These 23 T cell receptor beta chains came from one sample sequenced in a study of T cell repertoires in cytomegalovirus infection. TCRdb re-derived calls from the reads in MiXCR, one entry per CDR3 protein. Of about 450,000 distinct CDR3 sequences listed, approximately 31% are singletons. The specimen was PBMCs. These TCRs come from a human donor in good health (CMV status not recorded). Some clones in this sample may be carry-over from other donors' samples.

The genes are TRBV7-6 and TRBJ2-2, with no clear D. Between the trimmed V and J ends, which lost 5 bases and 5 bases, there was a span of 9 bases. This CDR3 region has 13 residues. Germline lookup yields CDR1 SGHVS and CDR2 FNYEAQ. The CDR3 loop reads CASSQGITGELFF. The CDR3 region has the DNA TGTGCCAGCAGCCAAGGGATAACCGGGGAGCTGTTTTTT.

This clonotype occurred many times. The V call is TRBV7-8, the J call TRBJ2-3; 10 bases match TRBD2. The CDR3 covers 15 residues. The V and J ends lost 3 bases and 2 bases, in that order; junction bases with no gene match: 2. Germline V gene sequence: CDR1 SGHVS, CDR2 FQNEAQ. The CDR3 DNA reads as TGTGCCAGCAGCTTTAGCGGGGGGCTCACAGATACGCAGTATTTT. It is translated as CASSFSGGLTDTQYF.

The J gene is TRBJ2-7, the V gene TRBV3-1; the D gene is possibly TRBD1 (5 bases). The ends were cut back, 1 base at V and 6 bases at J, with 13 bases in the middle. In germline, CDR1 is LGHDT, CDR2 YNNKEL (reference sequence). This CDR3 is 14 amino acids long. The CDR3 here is CASSQGTGFGEQYF. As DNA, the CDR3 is TGTGCCAGCAGCCAAGGCACAGGCTTTGGCGAGCAGTACTTC.

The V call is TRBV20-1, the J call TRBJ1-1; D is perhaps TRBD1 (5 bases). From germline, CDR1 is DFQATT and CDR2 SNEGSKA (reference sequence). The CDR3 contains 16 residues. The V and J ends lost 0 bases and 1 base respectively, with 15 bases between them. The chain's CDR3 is CSAREGFGGKNTEAFF. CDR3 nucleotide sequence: TGCAGTGCTAGAGAAGGGTTCGGGGGTAAGAACACTGAAGCTTTCTTT.

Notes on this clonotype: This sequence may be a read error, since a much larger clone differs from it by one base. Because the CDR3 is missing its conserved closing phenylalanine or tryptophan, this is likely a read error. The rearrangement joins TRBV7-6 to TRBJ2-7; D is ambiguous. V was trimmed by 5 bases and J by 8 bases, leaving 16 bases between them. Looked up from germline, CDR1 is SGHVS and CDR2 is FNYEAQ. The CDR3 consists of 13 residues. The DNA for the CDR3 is TGTGCCAGCAGCACCGGTCCGGCGGATAAGCAGTACTTA. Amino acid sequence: CASSTGPADKQYL.

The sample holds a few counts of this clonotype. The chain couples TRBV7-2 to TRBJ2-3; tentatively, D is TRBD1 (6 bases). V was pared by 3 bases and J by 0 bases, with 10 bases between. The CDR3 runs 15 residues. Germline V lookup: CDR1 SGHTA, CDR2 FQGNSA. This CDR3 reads CASSFGTPSTDTQYF. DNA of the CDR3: TGTGCCAGCAGCTTCGGGACACCTAGCACAGATACGCAGTATTTT.

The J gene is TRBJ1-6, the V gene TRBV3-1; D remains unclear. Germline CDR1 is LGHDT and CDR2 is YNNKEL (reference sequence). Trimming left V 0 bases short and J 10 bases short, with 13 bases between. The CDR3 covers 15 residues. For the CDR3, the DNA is TGTGCCAGCAGCCAAGAAGGCACCATTGGGTCACCCCTCCACTTT. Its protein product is CASSQEGTIGSPLHF.

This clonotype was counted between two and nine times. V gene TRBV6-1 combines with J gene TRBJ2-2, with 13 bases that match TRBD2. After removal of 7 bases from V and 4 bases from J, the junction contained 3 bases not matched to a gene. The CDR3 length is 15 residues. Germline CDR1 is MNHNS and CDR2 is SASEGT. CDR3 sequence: CASKTSGGLTGELFF. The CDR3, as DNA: TGTGCCAGCAAGACTAGCGGGGGGCTCACCGGGGAGCTGTTTTTT.

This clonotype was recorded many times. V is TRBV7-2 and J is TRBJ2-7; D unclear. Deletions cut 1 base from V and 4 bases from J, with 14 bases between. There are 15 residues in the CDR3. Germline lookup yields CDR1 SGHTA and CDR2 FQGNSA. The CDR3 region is CASSLVAGSLYEQYF. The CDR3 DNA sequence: TGTGCCAGCAGCTTAGTAGCTGGGTCCCTTTACGAGCAGTACTTC.

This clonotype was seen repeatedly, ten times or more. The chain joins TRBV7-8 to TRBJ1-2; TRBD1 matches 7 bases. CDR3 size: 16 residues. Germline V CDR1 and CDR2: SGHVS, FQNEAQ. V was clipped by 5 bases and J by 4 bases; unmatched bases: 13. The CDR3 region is CASSKPTGSESYGYTF. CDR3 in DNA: TGTGCCAGCAGCAAACCGACAGGGAGTGAGAGCTATGGCTACACCTTC.

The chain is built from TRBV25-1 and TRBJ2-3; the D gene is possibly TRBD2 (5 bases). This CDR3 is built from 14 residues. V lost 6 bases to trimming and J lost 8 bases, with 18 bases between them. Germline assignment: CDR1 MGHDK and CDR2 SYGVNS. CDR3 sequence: CASSPPGLRGTQYF. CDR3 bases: TGTGCCAGCAGCCCACCCGGACTTCGGGGTACGCAGTATTTT.

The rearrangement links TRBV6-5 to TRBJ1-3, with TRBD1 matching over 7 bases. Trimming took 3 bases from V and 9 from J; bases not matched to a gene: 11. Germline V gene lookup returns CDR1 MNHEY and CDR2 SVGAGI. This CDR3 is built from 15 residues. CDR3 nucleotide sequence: TGTGCCAGCAGTTATTCGGGACAGACATTAAGCACCATATATTTT. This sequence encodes CASSYSGQTLSTIYF.

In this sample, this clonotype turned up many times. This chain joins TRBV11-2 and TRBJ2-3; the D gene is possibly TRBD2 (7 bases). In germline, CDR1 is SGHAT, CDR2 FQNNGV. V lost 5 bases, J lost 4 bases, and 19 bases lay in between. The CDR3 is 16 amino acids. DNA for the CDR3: TGTGCCAGCAGCCCCTGGGGGGGGCCCCGCGCAGATACGCAGTATTTT. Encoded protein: CASSPWGGPRADTQYF.

In DNA form, the CDR3 reads TGTGCCAGCAGAGAGTATAGCAATCAGCCCCAGCATTTT. It translates to CASREYSNQPQHF. The chain has TRBV28 and TRBJ1-5, with unresolved D. CDR1 and CDR2 (germline): MDHEN, SYDVKM. The germline V and J ends were trimmed by 6 bases and 0 bases, with 6 bases remaining between them. The CDR3 length is 13 residues.

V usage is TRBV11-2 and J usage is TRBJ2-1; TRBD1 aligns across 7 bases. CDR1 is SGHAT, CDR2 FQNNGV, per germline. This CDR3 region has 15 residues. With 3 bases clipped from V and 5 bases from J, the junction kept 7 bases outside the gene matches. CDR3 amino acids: CASSLEWDRNNEQFF. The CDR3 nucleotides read TGTGCCAGCAGCTTGGAATGGGACAGAAACAATGAGCAGTTCTTC.

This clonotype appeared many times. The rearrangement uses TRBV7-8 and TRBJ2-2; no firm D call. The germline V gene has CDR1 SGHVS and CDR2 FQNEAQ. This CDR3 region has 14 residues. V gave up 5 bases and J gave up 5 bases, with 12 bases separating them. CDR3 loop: CASSTRWPTGELFF. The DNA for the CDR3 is TGTGCCAGCAGCACCCGGTGGCCGACCGGGGAGCTGTTTTTT.

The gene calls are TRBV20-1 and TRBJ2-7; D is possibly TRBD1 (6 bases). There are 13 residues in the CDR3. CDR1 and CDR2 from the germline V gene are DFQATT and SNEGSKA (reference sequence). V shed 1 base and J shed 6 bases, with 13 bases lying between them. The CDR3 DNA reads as TGCAGTGCTAGAGTAGGGGGAGATGGCGAGCAGTACTTC. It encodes CSARVGGDGEQYF.

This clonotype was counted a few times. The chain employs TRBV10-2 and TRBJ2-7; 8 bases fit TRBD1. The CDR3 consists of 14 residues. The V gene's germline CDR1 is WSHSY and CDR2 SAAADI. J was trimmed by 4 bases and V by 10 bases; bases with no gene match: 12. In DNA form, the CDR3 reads TGCGCCACCCAGCTTGGACAGGGACTTTACGAGCAGTACTTC. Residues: CATQLGQGLYEQYF.

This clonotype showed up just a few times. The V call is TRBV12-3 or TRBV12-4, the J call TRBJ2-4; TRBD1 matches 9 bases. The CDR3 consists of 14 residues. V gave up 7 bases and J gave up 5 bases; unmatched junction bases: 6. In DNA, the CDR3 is TGTGCCAGCACCGTACAGGGGGCGGAAAACATTCAGTACTTC. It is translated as CASTVQGAENIQYF.

In DNA, the CDR3 is TGTGCCAGCAGCTTAGAATCAGGGCCTCAAGAGACCCAGTACTTC. This sequence encodes CASSLESGPQETQYF. This chain links TRBV11-2 with TRBJ2-5; possibly TRBD1 for D (5 bases). The CDR3 extends over 15 amino acids. V lost 0 bases to trimming and J lost 2 bases, with 10 bases between them. CDR1 SGHAT and CDR2 FQNNGV come from the germline V gene.

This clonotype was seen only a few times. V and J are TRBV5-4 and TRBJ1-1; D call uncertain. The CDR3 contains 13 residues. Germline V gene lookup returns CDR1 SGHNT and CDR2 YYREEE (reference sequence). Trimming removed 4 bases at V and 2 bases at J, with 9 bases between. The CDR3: CASSTRKNTEAFF. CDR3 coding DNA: TGTGCCAGCAGCACCCGGAAAAACACTGAAGCTTTCTTT.

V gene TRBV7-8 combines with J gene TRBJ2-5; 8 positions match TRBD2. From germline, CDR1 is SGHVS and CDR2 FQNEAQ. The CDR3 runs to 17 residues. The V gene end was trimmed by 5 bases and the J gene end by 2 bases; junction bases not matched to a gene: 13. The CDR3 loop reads CASSGGPGTSPQETQYF. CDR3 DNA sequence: TGTGCCAGCAGCGGGGGTCCCGGGACTAGTCCGCAAGAGACCCAGTACTTC.

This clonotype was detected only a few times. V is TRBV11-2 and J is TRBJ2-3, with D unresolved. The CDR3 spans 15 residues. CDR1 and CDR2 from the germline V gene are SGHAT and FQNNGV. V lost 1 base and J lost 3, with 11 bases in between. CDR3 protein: CASSLAVQRTDTQYF. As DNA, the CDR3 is TGTGCCAGCAGCTTAGCAGTTCAGAGAACAGATACGCAGTATTTT. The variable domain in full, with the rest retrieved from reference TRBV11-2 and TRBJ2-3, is EAGVAQSPRYKIIEKRQSVAFWCNPISGHATLYWYQQILGQGPKLLIQFQNNGVVDDSQLPKDRFSAERLKGVDSTLKIQPAKLEDSAVYLCASSLAVQRTDTQYFGPGTRLTVL.